The clone carrying this T cell receptor (beta chain) was seen at least ten times. Antigen specificity is unknown. TCRdb ran MiXCR on the multiplex PCR reads and lists one entry per CDR3 protein. The sample lists fewer than 140,000 distinct CDR3 sequences, 30% occurring once. The sample belongs to a study of breast tumors, draining lymph nodes, adjacent tissues. Study-wide results and limits: Luminal-like breast cancer showed significantly higher tumor–nontumor repertoire similarity than basal-like.

Breast cancer patients provided tissue from their axillary draining lymph nodes. The CDR3 length is 16 residues. V was clipped by 4 bases and J by 0 bases, with 16 bases between them. The germline V gene encodes CDR1 MNHEY and CDR2 SVGAGI. V and J are TRBV6-5 and TRBJ2-7, with D possibly being TRBD2 (7 bases). This TCR came from a female donor with breast cancer. Some clones in this sample may be carry-over from other donors' samples. Sequencing was performed on axillary lymph node tissue. CDR3 sequence (DNA): TGTGCCAGCAGTTCCCACCCTAGGGGGGGCTCCTACGAGCAGTACTTC. Translating gives CASSSHPRGGSYEQYF.